The subject of this entry is one TCR beta chain. The target antigen is unknown. One junction end does not reproduce the germline sequence, and a read error may be involved. The CDR3 length is 15 residues. Looked up from germline, CDR1 is DFQATT and CDR2 is SNEGSKA (reference sequence). These data originate in a study of tumor and adjacent non-tumor tissue in lung cancer. Across the study: Stage I to III disease affected roughly 10 men and about 5 women aged about 30 to 85. Study results and caveats: Normal lung showed higher cumulative top 100 clone frequency than tumor.

RNA was extracted from bulk tissue without any cell sorting. The library came from three nested PCR rounds adapted from ARM-PCR protocols. MiXCR, run by TCRdb on the multiplex PCR reads, gives a single entry per CDR3 protein. This table has approximately 150,000 distinct CDR3 sequences, around 61% appearing once. The sample taken for sequencing was lung tumor tissue. The V gene is TRBV20-1, the J gene TRBJ2-5; a possible D gene is TRBD1 (5 bases). The TCR comes from a man aged 55 to 70 with small cell lung cancer. The CDR3 DNA sequence: TGCAGTAGTAGCTCCGGCAGGGATGCCCAAGAGACCCAATACTTC. Its translation: CSSSSGRDAQETQYF.